These T cell receptor beta chains were read from a single sample in a study of response to subunit inactivated influenza vaccine. Each CDR3 protein gets one entry after TCRdb re-called the RT-PCR reads with MiXCR. The top ten hold about 26% of the sample, which has around 190,000 distinct CDR3 sequences, under 15% seen once. The material sequenced was CD8+ T cells sorted from PBMCs, taken around 5 days after vaccination. The receptors derive from a man in his forties or fifties who received an inactivated influenza vaccine. CDR3s include the opening cysteine and the closing phenylalanine or tryptophan. D genes are given only for firm matches. Rows give clone size only sometimes, using once, few, many, or a class for an expanded clone.

size | D | J | V | CDR3 | DNA
- | - | TRBJ1-1 | TRBV30 | CAWQGLGTEAFF | TGTGCCTGGCAGGGACTCGGAACTGAAGCTTTCTTT
few | - | TRBJ1-2 | TRBV11-2 | CASSFTGANYGYTF | TGTGCCAGCAGCTTTACTGGAGCTAACTATGGCTACACCTTC
few | - | TRBJ1-1 | TRBV5-1 | CASSLVEWRNTDAFF | TGCGCCAGCAGCTTGGTGGAATGGAGGAACACTGATGCTTTCTTT
few | - | TRBJ2-1 | TRBV4-1 | CASSQERGWPQFF | TGCGCCAGCAGCCAAGAACGGGGCTGGCCTCAGTTCTTC
- | - | TRBJ2-7 | TRBV9 | CASSVGSGRPYEQYF | TGTGCCAGCAGCGTAGGATCCGGGCGGCCCTACGAGCAGTACTTC
- | - | TRBJ2-2 | TRBV12-3/TRBV12-4 | CASCFRVSTGELFF | TGTGCCAGCTGTTTCCGGGTTAGCACCGGGGAGCTGTTTTTT
- | - | TRBJ2-3 | TRBV10-3 | CAIRNGGITDTQYF | TGTGCCATACGAAATGGGGGGATCACAGATACGCAGTATTTT
- | - | TRBJ2-7 | TRBV28 | CASSSRTIGQYEQYF | TGTGCCAGCAGTTCCAGGACTATCGGGCAATACGAGCAGTACTTC
- | - | TRBJ2-5 | TRBV12-3/TRBV12-4 | CASSLWRETQYF | TGTGCCAGCAGTTTATGGAGGGAGACCCAGTACTTC
few | - | TRBJ1-5 | TRBV6-2/TRBV6-3 | CASSYFGARYSNQPQHF | TGTGCCAGCAGTTACTTCGGGGCCCGGTATAGCAATCAGCCCCAGCATTTT
- | - | TRBJ2-1 | TRBV5-1 | CASSLEAVGYNEQFF | TGCGCCAGCAGCTTGGAGGCGGTGGGGTACAATGAGCAGTTCTTC
many | - | TRBJ2-1 | TRBV6-1 | CASSKGPNSYNEQFF | TGTGCCAGCAGCAAAGGACCCAATTCCTACAATGAGCAGTTCTTC
few | - | TRBJ1-5 | TRBV6-2/TRBV6-3 | CASSTSWAGVANQPQHF | TGTGCCAGCAGTACCTCGTGGGCAGGGGTAGCGAATCAGCCCCAGCATTTT
- | - | TRBJ2-7 | TRBV30 | CAWSVPGLSSYEQYF | TGTGCCTGGAGTGTACCGGGTCTTAGCTCCTACGAGCAGTACTTC
- | TRBD2 | TRBJ2-3 | TRBV27 | CASSLTSGGNTDTQYF | TGTGCCAGCAGTTTAACGAGCGGGGGGAACACAGATACGCAGTATTTT
few | TRBD1 | TRBJ2-5 | TRBV4-3 | CASSQYGGQGTGETQYF | TGCGCCAGCAGCCAGTACGGGGGACAGGGTACGGGAGAGACCCAGTACTTC
- | TRBD1 | TRBJ2-1 | TRBV6-1 | CASSKMGQAYNEQFF | TGTGCCAGCAGTAAGATGGGACAGGCCTACAATGAGCAGTTCTTC
- | - | TRBJ1-1 | TRBV5-1 | CASGLGNTEAFF | TGCGCCAGCGGCCTAGGGAACACTGAAGCTTTCTTT
few | - | TRBJ1-1 | TRBV29-1 | CSVEDKRNPGWEAFF | TGCAGCGTTGAAGATAAGAGGAATCCGGGGTGGGAAGCTTTCTTT
- | TRBD2 | TRBJ2-7 | TRBV24-1 | CATSDTFGGSEQYF | TGTGCCACCAGTGATACCTTCGGGGGGTCCGAGCAGTACTTC